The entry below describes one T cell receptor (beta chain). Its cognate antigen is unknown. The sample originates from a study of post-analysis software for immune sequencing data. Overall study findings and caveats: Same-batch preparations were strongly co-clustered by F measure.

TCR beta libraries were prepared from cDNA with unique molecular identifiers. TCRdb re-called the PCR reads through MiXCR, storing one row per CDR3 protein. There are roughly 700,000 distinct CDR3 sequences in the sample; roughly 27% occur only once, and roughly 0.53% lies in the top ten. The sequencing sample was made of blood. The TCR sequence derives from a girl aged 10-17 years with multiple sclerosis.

The CDR3 is CASSQGGAYGTGVREQYF. The CDR3 coding sequence is TGCGCCAGCAGCCAAGGTGGGGCCTACGGGACAGGGGTTCGCGAGCAGTACTTC. This chain connects TRBV4-3 to TRBJ2-7, with TRBD1 identical over 10 bases. V shed 1 base, J shed 6 bases, and the junction held 15 bases outside the gene matches. The CDR3 spans 18 residues. Germline values: CDR1 LGHNA, CDR2 YSLEER.